This note documents a single T cell receptor beta chain sequence. The antigen remains undetermined. These data come from a study of OX40 agonist ivuxolimab in advanced cancers. The overall study: At roughly 83% male, the cohort had a mean age of approximately 64 years, ranging from 23 to 79.

General study findings and limits: Relative to CD4+, CD8+ T cells held more expanded clones on average.

Individuals having autoimmune disease history or systemic immunosuppression were not enrolled. TCRdb's table, derived via immunoSEQ multiplex PCR, lists solely in-frame clones and lacks some. The sample consists of some 69,000 clones, roughly nine tenths of them appearing once. The TCR sequence derives from an adult with an advanced solid tumor such as melanoma, head and neck, liver or kidney cancer. Sequenced here: CD4+ or CD8+ T cells sorted from blood, sampled in a trial of the OX40 agonist ivuxolimab.

The CDR3: CASSESLAGKTQYF. The CDR3 DNA sequence: TGTGCCAGCAGTGAGTCCCTAGCGGGAAAGACCCAGTACTTC. The chain couples TRBV2 to TRBJ2-5; 9 nucleotides align to TRBD2. This CDR3 spans 14 amino acids. The trim removed 3 bases at V and 6 bases at J, leaving 5 bases unmatched. The germline V gene has CDR1 SNHLY and CDR2 FYNNEI. Full variable domain (outside the CDR3, taken from reference TRBV2 and TRBJ2-5): EPEVTQTPSHQVTQMGQEVILRCVPISNHLYFYWYRQILGQKVEFLVSFYNNEISEKSEIFDDQFSVERPDGSNFTLKIRSTKLEDSAMYFCASSESLAGKTQYFGPGTRLLVL.